Listed here are 8 T cell receptor beta chains from one sample, sequenced in a study of blood T cells in healthy people across ages. Using a J-beta primer mix together with a sample-barcoded 5' primer, a second PCR was run for about 6 to 12 cycles. TCRdb processed the 5' RACE reads anew with MiXCR; each CDR3 protein has one entry. This sample has around 1.5 million distinct CDR3 sequences; about 35% occur once, and the top ten carry over 9%. The specimen was blood. The receptors here all came from a woman aged 25-40 years in good health.

This clonotype was found a few times. An end of the junction does not agree with germline; a read error may underlie this. The rearrangement links TRBV29-1 to TRBJ2-1; D is ambiguous. This CDR3 is 16 amino acids long. The germline V gene encodes CDR1 SQVTM and CDR2 ANQGSEA. Here the CDR3 reads CGVAQYGGSSYNEQFF. The CDR3 DNA follows: TGCGGCGTTGCGCAGTATGGCGGAAGCTCCTACAATGAGCAGTTCTTC.

This clonotype occurred many times. The V and J genes are TRBV29-1 and TRBJ2-7, with D possibly being TRBD1 or TRBD2 (5 bases each). With 1 base removed from V and 2 bases from J, the gap between germline ends came to 18 bases. The germline V gene has CDR1 SQVTM and CDR2 ANQGSEA. CDR3 length: 16 residues. The CDR3 region is CSVEGIRGAAAYEQYF. The CDR3 DNA sequence: TGCAGCGTTGAAGGGATTCGAGGGGCGGCCGCCTACGAGCAGTACTTC.

This clonotype showed up many times. DNA of the CDR3: TGTGCCAGCAGCCTCCGGATGCAAGAGACCCAGTACTTC. Translated: CASSLRMQETQYF. This chain connects TRBV3-1 to TRBJ2-5, with no clear D. Trimming shortened V by 4 bases and J by 2 bases, and 8 bases separated the two germline ends. The CDR3 is 13 amino acids. CDR1 is LGHDT and CDR2 is YNNKEL in the germline V gene (reference sequence).

In its sample, this clonotype was seen a few times. The V call is TRBV4-1, the J call TRBJ2-7; 7 bases line up with TRBD1. CDR1 and CDR2 from the germline V gene are MGHRA and YSYEKL. The CDR3 sequence is 15 residues long. The J segment lost 2 bases and the V segment lost 1 base, leaving 5 bases of the junction unmatched. CDR3 region: CASSQVGTEPYEQYF. The CDR3 DNA is TGCGCCAGCAGCCAAGTCGGGACAGAGCCCTACGAGCAGTACTTC.

This clonotype came up a few times. The chain carries TRBV20-1 and TRBJ2-1, with 9 bases aligning to TRBD2. Germline CDR1 reads DFQATT; CDR2 reads SNEGSKA (reference sequence). The CDR3 length is 17 residues. Germline trimming cut 0 bases from V and 0 bases from J; bases unmatched to any gene: 6. The CDR3 spells CSARDTSGPSSYNEQFF. The CDR3 region has the DNA TGCAGTGCTAGAGATACTAGCGGGCCGAGCTCCTACAATGAGCAGTTCTTC.

On this clonotype: One end of the junction does not line up with germline, which may come from a read error. The gene calls are TRBV11-2 and TRBJ2-5; D not certain. Germline CDR1 and CDR2: SGHAT and FQNNGV. This CDR3 contains 15 residues. The CDR3 loop is CASSLLVGRQGTQYF. The CDR3 coding sequence is TGTGCCAGCAGCTTATTGGTGGGAAGGCAAGGGACCCAGTACTTC.

This clonotype was detected a few times. This rearrangement joins TRBV20-1 to TRBJ2-1; 9 bases agree with TRBD2. With V trimmed by 3 bases and J by 8 bases, 14 bases remained unmatched. CDR3 size: 16 residues. In germline, CDR1 is DFQATT, CDR2 SNEGSKA (reference sequence). The CDR3 spells CSASPASGIMLYEQFF. DNA of the CDR3: TGCAGTGCTAGTCCCGCTAGCGGGATAATGCTCTATGAGCAGTTCTTC.

The rearrangement links TRBV7-3 to TRBJ2-1, with TRBD2 matching over 7 bases. The CDR3 is made up of 14 amino acids. Germline V lookup: CDR1 SGHTA, CDR2 FQGTGA. Unmatched junction bases numbered 9, after V lost 0 bases and J lost 13 bases. The CDR3 nucleotides read TGTGCCAGCAGCTTAACGTTAAGGCTAGCGGCACAGTTCTTC. As protein: CASSLTLRLAAQFF.